Each of the 32 T cell receptor beta chains below was sequenced from the same sample in a study of Graves' ophthalmopathy and Graves' hyperthyroidism. RNA transcripts yielded amplified TCR beta CDR3 regions. The workflow started with a first-round RT-PCR run with HTBI primers and then moved on to a second-round multiplex PCR. TCRdb reprocessed the multiplex PCR reads with MiXCR, giving one entry per CDR3 protein. This table has around 40,000 distinct CDR3 sequences, approximately 52% appearing once. The sample taken for sequencing was peripheral blood. The receptors stem from an adult man with Graves' ophthalmopathy.

This chain joins TRBV19 and TRBJ1-2, with D perhaps TRBD1 (5 bases). CDR3 length: 14 residues. Germline V lookup: CDR1 LNHDA, CDR2 SQIVND (reference sequence). Between the trimmed V and J ends, which lost 4 bases and 4 bases, there was a span of 13 bases. DNA of the CDR3: TGTGCCAGTAGTAAAATTCGGGACCCCTATGGCTACACCTTC. Translating gives CASSKIRDPYGYTF.

This clonotype was recorded many times. At one end the junction does not follow the germline gene, possibly because of a read error. Here the CDR3 reads CASSLGIYGCTF. In DNA, the CDR3 is TGTGCCAGCAGCTTGGGGATATATGGCTGCACCTTC. V gene TRBV5-6 combines with J gene TRBJ1-2; unclear D gene. This CDR3 region has 12 residues. CDR1 and CDR2 (germline): SGHDT, YYEEEE.

This clonotype has just one count. The V and J genes are TRBV14 and TRBJ2-5; D is ambiguous. The germline gives CDR1 SGHDN, CDR2 FVKESK. The CDR3 consists of 8 residues. In DNA, the CDR3 is TGTGACCAAGAGACCCAGTACTTC. Translated: CDQETQYF.

This clonotype is termed large (0.1 to 1%). The rearrangement uses TRBV6-5 and TRBJ2-7; TRBD2 agrees at 8 bases. Losses at the gene ends were 5 bases for V and 0 bases for J; bases not matched to a gene: 6. CDR3 length: 15 amino acids. CDR1 is MNHEY, CDR2 SVGAGI, per germline. The CDR3 bases are TGTGCCAGCAGTGCTGAGCGGGGGAGCTCCTACGAGCAGTACTTC. It encodes CASSAERGSSYEQYF.

This clonotype has ten or more counts. This sequence joins TRBV3-1 and TRBJ1-6, with no clear D. The germline V and J ends were trimmed by 4 bases and 5 bases, with 6 bases remaining between them. The CDR3 totals 13 residues. Germline loops: CDR1 LGHDT, CDR2 YNNKEL (reference sequence). This CDR3 reads CASSLGNNSPLHF. The CDR3 bases are TGTGCCAGCAGCCTGGGGAATAATTCACCCCTCCACTTT.

This clonotype has only one observation. This sequence joins TRBV19 and TRBJ1-1; TRBD1 agrees at 7 bases. The V and J ends lost 7 bases and 6 bases, in that order; junction bases with no gene match: 8. Germline V CDR1 and CDR2: LNHDA, SQIVND (reference sequence). This CDR3 comprises 13 residues. The CDR3, as DNA: TGTGCCAGTATCGACAGGGTAAGGTCTGAAGCTTTCTTT. Encoded protein: CASIDRVRSEAFF.

The rearrangement uses TRBV12-3 or TRBV12-4 and TRBJ1-5; 7 nucleotides align to TRBD1. J gave up 2 bases and V 6 bases, and 7 bases lay outside the gene matches. This CDR3 is 15 amino acids long. CDR3 in DNA: TGTGCCAGCAGGGGGGCGGGGACAGGCAATCAGCCCCAGCATTTT. It encodes CASRGAGTGNQPQHF.

Ten or more counts support this clonotype. The chain is built from TRBV5-4 and TRBJ1-1; a possible D gene is TRBD1 (5 bases). Germline-derived CDR1 and CDR2 are SGHNT and YYREEE (reference sequence). Trimming took off 6 bases at V and 5 bases at J, with 17 bases between the two ends. This CDR3 comprises 14 residues. The CDR3 DNA follows: TGTGCCAGCACCCGGGGGGATTCTGGGACTGAAGCTTTCTTT. It specifies CASTRGDSGTEAFF.

CDR3 loop: CSALRGMETQYF. CDR3 in DNA: TGCAGTGCCCTCAGGGGAATGGAGACCCAGTACTTC. The rearrangement uses TRBV20-1 and TRBJ2-5, with D possibly being TRBD1 (6 bases). CDR3 length equals 12 residues. V was pared by 6 bases and J by 5 bases, with 13 bases between. In germline, CDR1 is DFQATT, CDR2 SNEGSKA (reference sequence).

Many counts were recorded for this clonotype. This may be a read error, as it is one base from a much larger clone. This chain links TRBV5-8 with TRBJ2-5, with 7 nucleotides matching TRBD2. V lost 9 bases and J lost 4; bases outside the gene matches: 15. CDR3 length: 15 residues. Per the germline V gene, CDR1 is SGHTS and CDR2 is YDEGEE. CDR3 DNA sequence: TGTGCCACCACACTAGCGCGTAGATCCCCAGAGACCCAGTACTTC. It specifies CATTLARRSPETQYF.

In its sample, this clonotype was seen a few times. Without the conserved terminal phenylalanine or tryptophan, this CDR3 likely stems from a read error. The DNA is left out, because the CDR3 cannot be placed on it with certainty; the CDR3 is given as TCRdb lists it. V is TRBV20-1 and J is TRBJ1-1. Ends included, the CDR3 has 13 residues. The germline gives CDR1 DFQATT, CDR2 SNEGSKA (reference sequence). The CDR3 region is CSATPDPNTEAFL.

In regard to this clonotype: This may be a read error: a much more frequent sequence differs by one nucleotide. This chain connects TRBV6-1 to TRBJ2-4; unclear D gene. Trimming pared 7 bases from V and 1 base from J, leaving 8 bases between. The germline V gene has CDR1 MNHNS and CDR2 SASEGT. The length of the CDR3 is 13 residues. The CDR3: CASTCMAKNIQYF. DNA for the CDR3: TGTGCCAGCACTTGCATGGCCAAAAACATTCAGTACTTC.

The chain has TRBV7-9 and TRBJ1-1; possibly TRBD1 for D (6 bases). Germline V gene data show CDR1 as SEHNR and CDR2 as FQNEAQ (reference sequence). The CDR3 contains 13 residues. V lost 1 base and J lost 11, with 14 bases in between. The CDR3, as DNA: TGTGCCAGCAGCTTAGAGGTCGCAGGGGAGGCTTTCTTT. Translation: CASSLEVAGEAFF.

The rearrangement uses TRBV2 and TRBJ1-5; D is uncertain. V was clipped by 7 bases and J by 0 bases, with 7 bases between them. CDR3 length: 13 amino acids. In germline, CDR1 is SNHLY, CDR2 FYNNEI. The CDR3 loop reads CASNENSNQPQHF. CDR3 DNA: TGTGCCAGCAATGAGAATAGCAATCAGCCCCAGCATTTT.

This clonotype rates as hyperexpanded. The chain combines TRBV10-3 with TRBJ2-2; D is unclear. Germline V gives CDR1 ENHRY, CDR2 SYGVKD. The CDR3 extends over 13 amino acids. Trimming took 7 bases from V and 3 from J, leaving 9 bases between them. This CDR3 is CAINANHTGELFF. DNA for the CDR3: TGTGCCATCAATGCCAACCACACCGGGGAGCTGTTTTTT.

V usage is TRBV7-2 and J usage is TRBJ2-2, with 7 bases matching TRBD2. Trimming removed 2 bases from V and 7 bases from J; junction bases left unmatched: 10. The CDR3 runs 16 residues. Germline V gene lookup returns CDR1 SGHTA and CDR2 FQGNSA. In nucleotides, the CDR3 is TGTGCCAGCAGCTTAATGGGACTATTCTCTGTCGGGGAGCTGTTTTTT. Its translation: CASSLMGLFSVGELFF. The full variable domain, in which reference TRBV7-2 and TRBJ2-2 provide the parts outside the CDR3, is GAGVSQSPSNKVTEKGKDVELRCDPISGHTALYWYRQSLGQGLEFLIYFQGNSAPDKSGLPSDRFSAERTGGSVSTLTIQRTQQEDSAVYLCASSLMGLFSVGELFFGEGSRLTVL.

This clonotype was detected once. Since no conserved phenylalanine or tryptophan closes the CDR3, a read error is the likely cause. This chain connects TRBV20-1 to TRBJ1-1; D might be TRBD1 (5 bases). CDR3 length: 15 residues. CDR1 DFQATT and CDR2 SNEGSKA come from the germline V gene (reference sequence). V lost 3 bases to trimming and J lost 1 base, with 15 bases between them. This chain's CDR3 is CSARVPGGTNTEAFS. CDR3 nucleotide sequence: TGCAGTGCTAGGGTTCCGGGAGGGACGAACACTGAAGCTTTCTCT.

This clonotype was detected ten times or more. The chain is built from TRBV11-2 and TRBJ1-6; D ambiguous. The CDR3 covers 14 residues. Trimming removed 2 bases from V and 10 bases from J, with 12 bases in between. CDR1 SGHAT and CDR2 FQNNGV come from the germline V gene. The DNA for the CDR3 is TGTGCCAGCAGCTTATCTTGGGAGTCATCACCCCTCCACTTT. Translated, it gives CASSLSWESSPLHF.

The chain joins TRBV20-1 to TRBJ1-5; D not resolved. This CDR3 is 9 amino acids long. In germline, CDR1 is DFQATT, CDR2 SNEGSKA (reference sequence). V was clipped by 0 bases and J by 10 bases, with 1 base between them. CDR3 DNA: TGCAGTGCTAGAGACCCCCAGCATTTT. Amino acid sequence: CSARDPQHF.

This clonotype was seen repeatedly, ten times or more. This chain connects TRBV7-2 to TRBJ2-1, with 7 bases matching TRBD2. Germline V gene sequence: CDR1 SGHTA, CDR2 FQGNSA. V lost 4 bases, J lost 0 bases, and 6 bases stayed unmatched. CDR3 length: 16 residues. CDR3 bases: TGTGCCAGCAGCTCTACTAGCGCCGTCTCCTACAATGAGCAGTTCTTC. Translating it yields CASSSTSAVSYNEQFF.

This clonotype is medium-sized (0.01 to 0.1%) within its sample. This sequence joins TRBV2 and TRBJ2-7, with 11 bases matching TRBD2. With V trimmed by 0 bases and J by 6 bases, 4 bases remained unmatched. CDR1 is SNHLY and CDR2 is FYNNEI in the germline V gene. The CDR3 has 15 amino acids. CDR3 bases: TGTGCCAGCAGTGAAGCCCTAGCGGGAGGATTCGAGCAGTACTTC. Protein product: CASSEALAGGFEQYF.

Details on this clonotype: The limits of the CDR3 on the DNA are not certain, so only TCRdb's listed CDR3 is given. The chain is built from TRBV9 and TRBJ2-6. Germline CDR1 reads SGDLS; CDR2 reads YYNGEE. The CDR3 spans 22 residues, counting both ends. The CDR3: CASSVAEGYGYTFGSGTNVLTF.

This clonotype was observed a handful of times. At one end the junction does not follow the germline gene, possibly because of a read error. This sequence joins TRBV7-2 and TRBJ2-3; TRBD2 aligns across 7 bases. CDR1 is SGHTA, CDR2 FQGNSA, per germline. The CDR3 length is 19 residues. The CDR3 reads CASSQGVVGGASGTDTQCF. In DNA, the CDR3 is TGTGCCAGCAGCCAAGGGGTGGTGGGCGGGGCTAGCGGCACAGATACGCAGTGTTTT. Combining the CDR3 with reference TRBV7-2 and TRBJ2-3 gives the whole variable domain GAGVSQSPSNKVTEKGKDVELRCDPISGHTALYWYRQSLGQGLEFLIYFQGNSAPDKSGLPSDRFSAERTGGSVSTLTIQRTQQEDSAVYLCASSQGVVGGASGTDTQCFGPGTRLTVL.

V usage is TRBV25-1 and J usage is TRBJ2-1; 11 bases are a match to TRBD2. The CDR3 totals 14 residues. Germline V gene data show CDR1 as MGHDK and CDR2 as SYGVNS. Losses at the gene ends were 3 bases for V and 6 bases for J; bases not matched to a gene: 1. CDR3 coding DNA: TGTGCCAGCAGTGAGACTAGCGGGATCAATGAGCAGTTCTTC. Its translation is CASSETSGINEQFF.

By its share, this clonotype is medium-sized. The chain couples TRBV20-1 to TRBJ2-7; a possible D gene is TRBD2 (5 bases). The CDR3 loop spans 12 amino acids. The germline V gene has CDR1 DFQATT and CDR2 SNEGSKA (reference sequence). The germline V and J ends were trimmed by 2 bases and 0 bases, with 5 bases remaining between them. CDR3 coding DNA: TGCAGTGCTAGAAGCGGCTCCTACGAGCAGTACGTC. This codes for CSARSGSYEQYV.

This clonotype appeared many times. The chain joins TRBV11-2 to TRBJ2-7; D call uncertain. Germline V gene data show CDR1 as SGHAT and CDR2 as FQNNGV. Trimming left V 11 bases short and J 0 bases short, with 11 bases between. There are 12 residues in the CDR3. The CDR3 region has the DNA TGTGCCTCTTCGGGCCGCTCCTACGAGCAGTACGTC. Protein product: CASSGRSYEQYV.

The chain joins TRBV2 to TRBJ2-7; no reliable D call. V was clipped by 6 bases and J by 4 bases, with 22 bases between them. The CDR3 covers 16 residues. The germline V gene has CDR1 SNHLY and CDR2 FYNNEI. The CDR3 here is CASSLFGQQRRYEQYF. CDR3 bases: TGTGCCAGCAGCCTCTTCGGTCAGCAACGAAGGTACGAGCAGTACTTC.

Remarks on this clonotype: This may stem from a read error, because a much larger clone lies one nucleotide away. The chain joins TRBV7-3 to TRBJ2-7; 8 bases line up with TRBD2. There are 14 residues in the CDR3. Germline CDR1 and CDR2: SGHTA and FQGTGA. V shed 5 bases, J shed 7 bases, and the junction held 10 bases outside the gene matches. In DNA, the CDR3 is TGTGCCAGCAGCAGCAGCGGGAGTCGCAATGAGCAGTACTTC. It specifies CASSSSGSRNEQYF.

There are many counts of this clonotype. The chain carries TRBV7-3 and TRBJ2-1, with 7 bases matching TRBD2. This CDR3 region has 14 residues. Germline lookup yields CDR1 SGHTA and CDR2 FQGTGA. J lost 9 bases, V lost 0 bases, and 5 bases had no gene match. The DNA for the CDR3 is TGTGCCAGCAGCTTAACGAGGGGAGGGTCTGAGCAGTTCTTC. Amino acids: CASSLTRGGSEQFF.

This chain connects TRBV5-1 to TRBJ1-5, with TRBD1 matching over 8 bases. The V gene end was trimmed by 4 bases and the J gene end by 5 bases; junction bases not matched to a gene: 5. In germline, CDR1 is SGHRS, CDR2 YFSETQ. The CDR3 is made up of 14 amino acids. The chain's CDR3 is CASSVMGQDQPQHF. DNA of the CDR3: TGCGCCAGCAGCGTAATGGGACAGGATCAGCCCCAGCATTTT.

V and J are TRBV7-9 and TRBJ1-5; D call uncertain. CDR3 length equals 13 residues. V was pared by 1 base and J by 11 bases, with 12 bases between. Looked up from germline, CDR1 is SEHNR and CDR2 is FQNEAQ (reference sequence). For the CDR3, the DNA is TGTGCCAGCAGCTTAGGGACGAAGGAGACCCAGCATTTT. It codes for CASSLGTKETQHF.

V is TRBV20-1 and J is TRBJ2-6, with D possibly matching TRBD1 (6 bases). The V gene's germline CDR1 is DFQATT and CDR2 SNEGSKA (reference sequence). CDR3 length: 16 residues. V shed 2 bases and J shed 4 bases, with 15 bases lying between them. CDR3 residues: CSARQGHQGGANVLTF. The CDR3, as DNA: TGCAGTGCTAGACAGGGACACCAGGGAGGGGCCAACGTCCTGACTTTC.